This T cell receptor (beta chain) was profiled in a study of OX40 agonist ivuxolimab in advanced cancers. About the study: It was ivuxolimab, an agonistic anti-OX40 (CD134) antibody, that patients were treated with. At roughly 83% male, the cohort had a mean age of about 60 years, ranging from roughly 20 to 90. Three individuals attained partial responses, comprising one hepatocellular carcinoma case and two cutaneous melanoma cases.

The repertoire was sequenced with immunoSEQ multiplex PCR; TCRdb's copy has only in-frame clones and lacks some. The sample has around 13,000 clones; roughly two thirds are singletons. Blood specimens came from baseline, cycle 4 day 1, and cycle 7 day 1. This TCR was sampled from an adult with an advanced solid tumor such as melanoma, head and neck, liver or kidney cancer. The sample here was CD4+ or CD8+ T cells sorted from blood, taken in a trial of the OX40 agonist ivuxolimab.

CDR3 nucleotide sequence: TGTGCCAGCAGTTACTTGCGGGGGTCCCAAGAGACCCAGTACTTC. This encodes CASSYLRGSQETQYF. V gene TRBV6-5 combines with J gene TRBJ2-5; 7 bases map to TRBD2. Germline-derived CDR1 and CDR2 are MNHEY and SVGAGI. This CDR3 is built from 15 residues. Trimming at V came to 1 base and at J to 1 base, leaving 3 bases not matched to a gene.